A single sample gave rise to the 13 T cell receptor beta chains below, sequenced in a study of memory CD4+ T cells and cytomegalovirus serostatus. The sort gate was single viable CD3+CD4+CD8-CD45RO+ cells for memory CD4+ T cells. Produced via immunoSEQ multiplex PCR; TCRdb's table is partial and in-frame only. The sample carries about 56,000 clones, around 76% recorded once. The specimen was memory CD4+ T cells from blood. The origin of the receptors is an adult in good health and CMV-seronegative.

V gene TRBV28 combines with J gene TRBJ1-6; perhaps TRBD1 as D (5 bases). Deletions cut 6 bases from V and 10 bases from J, with 16 bases between. The V gene's germline CDR1 is MDHEN and CDR2 SYDVKM. There are 14 residues in the CDR3. The CDR3 reads CASRSREVGSPLHF. The DNA of the CDR3 is TGTGCCAGCAGGAGCAGGGAGGTAGGATCACCCCTCCACTTT.

The chain joins TRBV7-2 to TRBJ2-5; D is possibly TRBD1 or TRBD2 (5 bases each). V dropped 5 bases and J dropped 14 bases, with 18 bases sitting between them. Germline V gene sequence: CDR1 SGHTA, CDR2 FQGNSA. The CDR3 has 12 amino acids. The CDR3 DNA reads as TGTGCCAGCAGCGGGGGAGCGGTGGTCGTCTACTTC. Protein product: CASSGGAVVVYF.

The chain carries TRBV7-2 and TRBJ1-4; 7 bases map to TRBD1. CDR1 and CDR2 (germline): SGHTA, FQGNSA. CDR3 size: 17 residues. V dropped 2 bases and J dropped 4; count of bases not matched to a gene: 10. The CDR3 loop reads CASSLKPTGLNNEKLFF. CDR3 sequence (DNA): TGTGCCAGCAGCTTAAAGCCGACAGGGCTAAATAATGAAAAACTGTTTTTT.

The count of this clone is one. The chain recombines TRBV11-2 with TRBJ2-3, with D perhaps assigned TRBD1 or TRBD2 (6 bases each). Trimming cost V 1 base and J 0 bases, with 11 bases left between them. The germline V gene has CDR1 SGHAT and CDR2 FQNNGV. The CDR3 contains 16 residues. This chain's CDR3 is CASSLVAGTSTDTQYF. The CDR3 DNA reads TGTGCCAGCAGCTTAGTTGCGGGGACAAGCACAGATACGCAGTATTTT. The full variable domain, in which reference TRBV11-2 and TRBJ2-3 provide the parts outside the CDR3, is EAGVAQSPRYKIIEKRQSVAFWCNPISGHATLYWYQQILGQGPKLLIQFQNNGVVDDSQLPKDRFSAERLKGVDSTLKIQPAKLEDSAVYLCASSLVAGTSTDTQYFGPGTRLTVL.

This clone occurred once. The chain couples TRBV7-9 to TRBJ1-1; tentative D call: TRBD1 (6 bases). The CDR3 is 13 residues long. Per the germline V gene, CDR1 is SEHNR and CDR2 is FQNEAQ (reference sequence). V was pared by 5 bases and J by 0 bases, with 7 bases between. In DNA form, the CDR3 reads TGTGCCAGCAGCGGACAGTTGAACACTGAAGCTTTCTTT. Translation gives CASSGQLNTEAFF.

The DNA of the CDR3 is TGCGCCAGCAGCTACCCCCGGGACAGGGACCACCCGGGATCGCCAGATACGCAGTATTTT. It encodes CASSYPRDRDHPGSPDTQYF. This chain joins TRBV5-1 and TRBJ2-3; 9 bases are a match to TRBD1. The CDR3 is 20 residues long. J was trimmed by 4 bases and V by 3 bases; bases with no gene match: 21. Germline lookup yields CDR1 SGHRS and CDR2 YFSETQ.

The chain is built from TRBV19 and TRBJ1-1, with D maybe TRBD1 (6 bases). V was clipped by 5 bases and J by 1 base, with 8 bases between them. The CDR3 has 13 amino acids. In germline, CDR1 is LNHDA, CDR2 SQIVND (reference sequence). Here the CDR3 DNA reads TGTGCCAGTAGTCAGGGGCAGAACACTGAAGCTTTCTTT. Encoded protein: CASSQGQNTEAFF.

This chain uses TRBV6-1 with TRBJ2-1; 7 positions agree with TRBD2. Germline V lookup: CDR1 MNHNS, CDR2 SASEGT. The CDR3 extends over 14 amino acids. V was pared by 6 bases and J by 2 bases, with 4 bases of the junction left unmatched. CDR3 sequence: CASRQGGAYNEQFF. In DNA, the CDR3 is TGTGCCAGCAGGCAGGGAGGGGCCTACAATGAGCAGTTCTTC.

The rearrangement links TRBV18 to TRBJ1-1; perhaps TRBD1 as D (5 bases). Germline values: CDR1 KGHSH, CDR2 LQKENI. The CDR3 consists of 15 residues. Trimming stripped 2 bases from V and 5 bases from J, with 15 bases between. In nucleotides, the CDR3 is TGTGCCAGCTCACCAATCCAGGGTACTGGGACTGAAGCTTTCTTT. Its protein product is CASSPIQGTGTEAFF.

The chain recombines TRBV5-1 with TRBJ2-5; a possible D gene is TRBD2 (5 bases). The CDR3 is made up of 15 amino acids. Between the trimmed V and J ends, which lost 0 bases and 1 base, there was a span of 10 bases. CDR1 and CDR2 (germline): SGHRS, YFSETQ. The CDR3 coding sequence is TGCGCCAGCAGCTTGGTGACTAAGCGCCAAGAGACCCAGTACTTC. This gives the protein CASSLVTKRQETQYF.

This chain joins TRBV28 and TRBJ1-5; D ambiguous. The germline gives CDR1 MDHEN, CDR2 SYDVKM. Trimming shortened V by 6 bases and J by 4 bases, and 13 bases separated the two germline ends. CDR3 length: 14 residues. The CDR3 DNA reads TGTGCCAGCAGCGCCTACGGGGAGAATCAGCCCCAGCATTTT. This gives the protein CASSAYGENQPQHF.

V usage is TRBV28 and J usage is TRBJ1-2; TRBD1 aligns across 8 bases. CDR1 and CDR2 (germline): MDHEN, SYDVKM. This CDR3 is 15 amino acids long. The junction had 7 bases not matched to a gene; V was cut back by 2 bases and J by 5 bases. CDR3: CASSLRGQGRYGYTF. The DNA of the CDR3 is TGTGCCAGCAGTTTAAGAGGACAGGGAAGGTATGGCTACACCTTC.

The gene calls are TRBV27 and TRBJ1-1; D unresolved. V lost 10 bases, J lost 6 bases, and 12 bases lay in between. This CDR3 has 11 amino acids. From germline, CDR1 is MNHEY and CDR2 SMNVEV (reference sequence). CDR3 bases: TGTGCCATCCAAGTATCCGCTGAAGCTTTCTTT. Protein: CAIQVSAEAFF.